Detailed here is one T cell receptor beta chain. Its antigen is unidentified. V was cut by 8 bases and J by 0 bases, with 15 bases left in between. Germline CDR1 reads MNHEY; CDR2 reads SMNVEV (reference sequence). The CDR3 loop spans 15 amino acids. The protocol was immunoSEQ multiplex PCR, while the TCRdb copy is restricted to in-frame clones and leaves out a portion. The profile shows 180,000 or so clones, 86% of them singletons. The data stem from a study of cytomegalovirus exposure and HLA in healthy donors. Study conclusions and caveats: In vitro work confirmed that a few CMV-associated chains recognize CMV antigens.

The material sequenced was PBMCs. V gene TRBV27 combines with J gene TRBJ2-3, with D hard to call. This TCR derives from a man under 40 in good health and CMV-seropositive. The CDR3 nucleotides are TGTGCCAGCCGAGCAGACGATACTAGCACAGATACGCAGTATTTT. It translates to CASRADDTSTDTQYF.